One and the same sample provided the 17 T cell receptor beta chains below, sequenced in a study of radiotherapy plus CTLA-4 blockade in lung cancer. Measured with immunoSEQ multiplex PCR; TCRdb has only the in-frame clones, and not every one. The sample has roughly 98,000 clones; around 83% are singletons. The input for sequencing was peripheral blood, taken from a patient treated with radiotherapy plus ipilimumab. The receptor set was obtained from a human donor with non-small cell lung cancer who had a partial response to radiotherapy plus ipilimumab.

CDR3 DNA: TGTGCCAGCAGCTTAGACAGGGGGTCTGGCTACACCTTC. Translation gives CASSLDRGSGYTF. The genes are TRBV11-2 and TRBJ1-2; 7 bases agree with TRBD1. This CDR3 has 13 residues. With V trimmed by 0 bases and J by 7 bases, 2 bases remained unmatched. CDR1 SGHAT and CDR2 FQNNGV come from the germline V gene.

This clone was seen a single time. The V gene is TRBV5-1, the J gene TRBJ1-5; D might be TRBD1 (6 bases). The CDR3 length is 15 residues. V lost 2 bases to trimming and J lost 0 bases, with 9 bases between them. Germline-derived CDR1 and CDR2 are SGHRS and YFSETQ. CDR3 nucleotides: TGCGCCAGCAGCTTAGCAGGGGTTAGCAATCAGCCCCAGCATTTT. Protein product: CASSLAGVSNQPQHF.

V gene TRBV27 combines with J gene TRBJ1-2; D is uncertain. The germline V gene has CDR1 MNHEY and CDR2 SMNVEV (reference sequence). V lost 8 bases, J lost 3 bases, and 22 bases lay in between. The CDR3 is made up of 16 amino acids. CDR3 protein: CASGIRRGGLDYGYTF. The CDR3 DNA sequence: TGTGCCAGCGGTATCCGCCGGGGAGGGTTAGACTATGGCTACACCTTC.

CDR3 in amino acids: CASSVTGGAVDQPQHF. CDR3 sequence (DNA): TGTGCCAGCAGCGTTACAGGGGGCGCAGTGGATCAGCCCCAGCATTTT. The chain carries TRBV5-4 and TRBJ1-5, with 9 positions matching TRBD1. This CDR3 is built from 16 residues. Unmatched junction bases numbered 10, after V lost 4 bases and J lost 5 bases. Germline CDR1 is SGHNT and CDR2 is YYREEE (reference sequence).

The chain carries TRBV9 and TRBJ1-3; D might be TRBD1 (5 bases). The V end lost 0 bases, the J end lost 1 base, and 11 bases lay between the germline ends. This CDR3 has 16 amino acids. CDR1 SGDLS and CDR2 YYNGEE come from the germline V gene. CDR3 coding DNA: TGTGCCAGCAGCGTAGCTTCGGGGGAATCTGGAAACACCATATATTTT. It specifies CASSVASGESGNTIYF.

V usage is TRBV11-2 and J usage is TRBJ1-2; TRBD1 matches at 10 bases. J was trimmed by 8 bases and V by 5 bases; bases with no gene match: 8. Germline assignment: CDR1 SGHAT and CDR2 FQNNGV. The CDR3 runs 14 residues. CDR3 DNA sequence: TGTGCCAGCAGCCAAGGACAGGGGGTGGGGGGCTACACCTTC. Its protein product is CASSQGQGVGGYTF.

V usage is TRBV6-1 and J usage is TRBJ2-1, with D possibly TRBD1 on 6 matching bases. Trimming took 5 bases from V and 7 from J, leaving 18 bases between them. The CDR3 extends over 15 amino acids. Germline V CDR1 and CDR2: MNHNS, SASEGT. CDR3: CASSPPGTQRNEQFF. The CDR3 coding sequence is TGTGCCAGCAGTCCCCCCGGGACACAGCGGAATGAGCAGTTCTTC.

The J gene is TRBJ2-7, the V gene TRBV6-5; 12 bases agree with TRBD2. Trimming at V came to 7 bases and at J to 6 bases, leaving 7 bases not matched to a gene. Per the germline V gene, CDR1 is MNHEY and CDR2 is SVGAGI. The CDR3 is made up of 14 amino acids. This CDR3 reads CASTPTSGSLEQYF. CDR3 coding DNA: TGTGCCAGCACCCCGACTAGCGGGAGTCTCGAGCAGTACTTC.

V is TRBV19 and J is TRBJ2-7; maybe TRBD2 (5 bases). The germline V gene encodes CDR1 LNHDA and CDR2 SQIVND (reference sequence). V shed 2 bases and J shed 4 bases, with 6 bases lying between them. The length of the CDR3 is 12 residues. This CDR3 reads CASSISGYEQYF. The CDR3 DNA sequence: TGTGCCAGTAGTATATCGGGGTACGAGCAGTACTTC.

The genes are TRBV7-3 and TRBJ2-7, with D perhaps TRBD2 (5 bases). Germline V gene sequence: CDR1 SGHTA, CDR2 FQGTGA. Trimming took off 6 bases at V and 0 bases at J, with 15 bases between the two ends. This CDR3 is built from 15 residues. CDR3 in amino acids: CASSPSGGPSYEQYF. DNA of the CDR3: TGTGCCAGCAGTCCCAGCGGAGGTCCCTCCTACGAGCAGTACTTC.

This clone was found once. The chain combines TRBV29-1 with TRBJ2-3, with 16 positions matching TRBD2. J lost 0 bases, V lost 8 bases, and 8 bases had no gene match. This CDR3 comprises 17 residues. Germline V gene data show CDR1 as SQVTM and CDR2 as ANQGSEA. The CDR3 nucleotides are TGCAGCTCCCGAGGGGGACTAGCGGGAGGGAGCACAGATACGCAGTATTTT. It specifies CSSRGGLAGGSTDTQYF.

This clone was detected only a few times. V gene TRBV28 combines with J gene TRBJ2-7; TRBD1 agrees at 9 bases. Germline CDR1 and CDR2: MDHEN and SYDVKM. V was pared by 6 bases and J by 7 bases, with 10 bases of the junction left unmatched. The CDR3 totals 14 residues. CDR3 protein: CASRLGNRGREQYF. The CDR3 DNA follows: TGTGCCAGCAGATTAGGAAACAGGGGGCGAGAGCAGTACTTC.

The genes are TRBV5-4 and TRBJ2-5; weak D call: TRBD1 (6 bases). The CDR3 has 16 residues. The germline gives CDR1 SGHNT, CDR2 YYREEE (reference sequence). V was trimmed by 0 bases and J by 2 bases, leaving 14 bases between them. CDR3 sequence (DNA): TGTGCCAGCAGCTTGGGGCGCAGGGGTCCGCAAGAGACCCAGTACTTC. This sequence encodes CASSLGRRGPQETQYF.

V gene TRBV6-6 combines with J gene TRBJ2-3, with D unresolved. V lost 1 base to trimming and J lost 2 bases, with 7 bases between them. Germline CDR1 MNHNY, CDR2 SVGAGI (reference sequence). The CDR3 runs to 14 residues. The CDR3 nucleotides are TGTGCCAGCAGTTACTTAGTCCCCACAGATACGCAGTATTTT. This sequence encodes CASSYLVPTDTQYF.

The sample holds one count of this clone. The gene calls are TRBV28 and TRBJ2-7; the D gene is possibly TRBD2 (5 bases). Germline loops: CDR1 MDHEN, CDR2 SYDVKM. Between the trimmed V and J ends, which lost 8 bases and 3 bases, there was a span of 14 bases. The CDR3 is made up of 13 amino acids. The CDR3 bases are TGTGCCAGCGTCCCCCACGGACTCTACGAGCAGTACTTC. It translates to CASVPHGLYEQYF.

The chain links TRBV21-1 to TRBJ2-5; the D call of TRBD2 is as the table states it, not checked on the DNA. TRBV21-1 is shown as a pseudogene. The CDR3 length is 16 residues. CDR3 sequence: CASWKSKRGLQETQYF. In nucleotides, the CDR3 is TGTGCCAGCTGGAAAAGCAAGAGGGGACTACAGGAGACCCAGTACTTC.

This chain links TRBV7-2 with TRBJ2-7, with 10 bases aligning to TRBD1. The ends lost 4 bases at V and 4 bases at J; junction bases unmatched: 7. This CDR3 is 15 amino acids long. Germline lookup yields CDR1 SGHTA and CDR2 FQGNSA. CDR3 DNA sequence: TGTGCCAGCAGCTCGGAACCGGGACAGGGGTACGAGCAGTACTTC. Encoded protein: CASSSEPGQGYEQYF.